The clone carrying this T cell receptor (beta chain) came up many times. As yet, its antigen is unknown. TCRdb processed the RACE reads anew with MiXCR; each CDR3 protein has one entry. The sample yields some 380,000 distinct CDR3 sequences, about 4.8% seen once. This CDR3 comprises 13 residues. Germline values: CDR1 SGHRS, CDR2 YFSETQ. The V and J ends lost 4 bases and 7 bases respectively, with 12 bases between them. The record originates from a study of human T cells and chemical hapten exposure. As for time point: patch test 1, 2 weeks after DPC sensitization. The treatment here: therapeutic diphenylcyclopropenone sensitization with weekly scalp DPC. Blood was collected ahead of every patch test applied. Study outcomes and limitations: The number of TCRs over 1 in 1000 frequency stayed unchanged after DPC. Large CDR3 similarity clusters arose significantly more often from expanded TCRs than from controls.

Sequenced material: whole blood, taken in connection with sensitization to the hapten diphenylcyclopropenone (DPC). This chain connects TRBV5-1 to TRBJ1-5; maybe TRBD1 (5 bases). This sequence originates from a woman aged 50 to 60 with alopecia areata. Some clones in this sample may be carry-over from other donors' samples. The chain's CDR3 is CASSQGEGQPQHF. In nucleotides, the CDR3 is TGCGCCAGCAGCCAGGGAGAGGGGCAGCCCCAGCATTTT.